The rows below give T cell receptor beta chains drawn from one sample of a study of T cells in Graves' hyperthyroidism and ophthalmopathy. TCRdb re-derived calls from the multiplex PCR reads in MiXCR, one entry per CDR3 protein. The table has 490,000 or so distinct CDR3 sequences, around a fifth seen once. The sample comprised blood. These receptor sequences come from a woman in her 70s with Graves' ophthalmopathy. CDR3s include the opening cysteine and the closing phenylalanine or tryptophan. A D gene is named only where the DNA matches it firmly. A row's size may be missing; if present it is once, few, many or a size class.

d_gene	v_gene	j_gene	abundance	CDR3nt	CDR3aa
-	TRBV7-9	TRBJ2-4	-	TGTGCCAGCAGCTACGACGGGGCCAAAAACATTCAGTACTTC	CASSYDGAKNIQYF
-	TRBV19	TRBJ2-2	once	TGTGCCAGTAGTATAAGGCTCAGGGATCATACCGGGGAGCTGTTTTTT	CASSIRLRDHTGELFF
-	TRBV5-8	TRBJ2-3	few	TGTGCCAGCAGCCTCCGGACTACGGTAGATACGCAGTATTTT	CASSLRTTVDTQYF
TRBD2	TRBV4-1	TRBJ2-3	-	TGCGCCAGCAGCCAAGTGCGAGGGAGGGGAGATACGCAGTATTTT	CASSQVRGRGDTQYF
TRBD2	TRBV27	TRBJ2-7	many	TGTGCCAGCAGACCGCCGGGACTAGCGGGGAACGAGCAGTACTTC	CASRPPGLAGNEQYF
-	TRBV9	TRBJ2-1	-	TGTGCCAGCAGCGTAGGCCAGCAATCCTACAATGAGCAGTTCTTC	CASSVGQQSYNEQFF
-	TRBV7-2	TRBJ1-1	few	TGTGCCAGCAGCCCCCGGGGGGGTAGCACTGAAGCTTTCTTT	CASSPRGGSTEAFF
TRBD1	TRBV7-2	TRBJ2-1	few	TGTGCCAGCAGCTTAGCGGGGGGACAGGGGCAGTTCTTC	CASSLAGGQGQFF
TRBD1	TRBV30	TRBJ1-6	-	TGTGCCTGGAGCCCCCCAGGTCACAGGGGGCCCCTCCACTTT	CAWSPPGHRGPLHF
-	TRBV6-1	TRBJ2-1	many	TGTGCCAGCAGTGGGGAGAGAGACAGCCCGCGACAGTTCTTC	CASSGERDSPRQFF